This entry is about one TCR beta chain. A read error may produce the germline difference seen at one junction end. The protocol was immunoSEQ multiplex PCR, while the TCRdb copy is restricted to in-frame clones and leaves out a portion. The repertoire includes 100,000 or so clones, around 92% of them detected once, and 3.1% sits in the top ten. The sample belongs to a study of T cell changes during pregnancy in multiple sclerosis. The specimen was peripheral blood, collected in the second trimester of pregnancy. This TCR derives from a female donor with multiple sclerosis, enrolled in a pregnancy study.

CDR3 region: CASSEALSTGVNF. The CDR3 DNA reads as TGTGCCAGCAGTGAAGCGCTTTCGACAGGGGTGAACTTC. V and J are TRBV6-1 and TRBJ2-5, with 8 positions matching TRBD1. CDR1 is MNHNS, CDR2 SASEGT, per germline. This CDR3 region has 13 residues.